The 12 T cell receptor beta chains below were found in one sample sequenced in a study of blood T cell repertoires in COVID-19 (dated by TCRdb to about 2020). The library was prepared using the immunoSEQ multiplex PCR assay. TCRdb provides this immuneACCESS table in a form limited to in-frame rearrangements. Some clones are lacking; in checked studies, under half of them reflect an unresolved V gene, and why the rest are absent is not known. Here the sample has under 200,000 clones; 88% occur a single time. The ten biggest clones cover roughly 5.6% of the sample. The sequenced sample was peripheral blood. These receptors all come from a middle-aged man with active or convalescent COVID-19.

The rearrangement links TRBV12-3 or TRBV12-4 to TRBJ1-2; D unresolved. The CDR3 has 13 residues. V was pared by 7 bases and J by 1 base, with 10 bases between. The CDR3 nucleotides read TGTGCCAGCACCAACCGAGTTAACTATGGCTACACCTTC. The encoded protein is CASTNRVNYGYTF.

This chain links TRBV6-5 with TRBJ2-4, with 7 bases identical to TRBD2. Germline CDR1 is MNHEY and CDR2 is SVGAGI. The V segment lost 2 bases and the J segment 2 bases; nucleotides outside the gene matches: 3. The CDR3 loop spans 15 amino acids. The CDR3: CASSYGGESKNIQYF. As DNA, the CDR3 is TGTGCCAGCAGTTACGGGGGGGAGTCCAAAAACATTCAGTACTTC.

This chain links TRBV4-1 with TRBJ2-2; D not resolved. This CDR3 spans 13 amino acids. V was shortened by 4 bases and J by 2 bases, with 5 bases between the two germline ends. The germline V gene encodes CDR1 MGHRA and CDR2 YSYEKL. DNA of the CDR3: TGCGCCAGCAGCCCTTCCAACACCGGGGAGCTGTTTTTT. It encodes CASSPSNTGELFF.

J is TRBJ1-1 and V is TRBV9; 11 bases agree with TRBD1. Trimming removed 3 bases from V and 0 bases from J; junction bases left unmatched: 4. Germline CDR1 SGDLS, CDR2 YYNGEE. The CDR3 totals 16 residues. The CDR3: CASSAGQGELNTEAFF. DNA for the CDR3: TGTGCCAGCAGCGCGGGACAGGGGGAACTGAACACTGAAGCTTTCTTT.

The genes are TRBV19 and TRBJ1-5, with D hard to call. This CDR3 has 15 amino acids. Germline V CDR1 and CDR2: LNHDA, SQIVND (reference sequence). V was pared by 0 bases and J by 2 bases, with 8 bases between. Written as DNA, the CDR3 is TGTGCCAGTAGTATAGAACCTAGTGGCAATCAGCCCCAGCATTTT. Translation: CASSIEPSGNQPQHF.

This chain uses TRBV5-1 with TRBJ1-1, with TRBD1 matching over 9 bases. V lost 4 bases, J lost 4 bases, and 8 bases stayed unmatched. The CDR3 runs 15 residues. Germline V lookup: CDR1 SGHRS, CDR2 YFSETQ. In nucleotides, the CDR3 is TGCGCCAGCAGCCCGATACAGGGGGCGAGCACTGAAGCTTTCTTT. Translating gives CASSPIQGASTEAFF.

The chain has TRBV10-3 and TRBJ1-3, with a possible D match to TRBD1 (6 bases). Trimming stripped 5 bases from V and 0 bases from J, with 17 bases between. The CDR3 sequence is 17 residues long. In germline, CDR1 is ENHRY, CDR2 SYGVKD. The CDR3 sequence is CAISTQTGLSSGNTIYF. The CDR3 nucleotides are TGTGCCATCAGTACCCAAACAGGGCTAAGCTCTGGAAACACCATATATTTT.

This chain joins TRBV10-2 and TRBJ2-3, with 7 bases lining up with TRBD2. The CDR3 is 15 amino acids. J gave up 1 base and V 10 bases, and 11 bases lay outside the gene matches. CDR1 is WSHSY and CDR2 is SAAADI in the germline V gene. The DNA of the CDR3 is TGCGCCACCATCCCTCCGGGACTACGCACAGATACGCAGTATTTT. It is translated as CATIPPGLRTDTQYF.

This CDR3 reads CASSQGQGDYEQYF. In DNA form, the CDR3 reads TGCGCCAGCAGCCAAGGACAGGGGGACTACGAGCAGTACTTC. The chain employs TRBV4-3 and TRBJ2-7, with TRBD1 matching 9 bases. The CDR3 runs to 14 residues. V shed 1 base and J 3 bases; nucleotides not matched to a gene: 1. In germline, CDR1 is LGHNA, CDR2 YSLEER.

This sequence joins TRBV28 and TRBJ2-3, with 12 positions matching TRBD2. The V and J ends lost 8 bases and 0 bases, in that order; junction bases with no gene match: 9. CDR1 and CDR2 from the germline V gene are MDHEN and SYDVKM. The CDR3 is 17 residues long. The CDR3 sequence is CASQNSGLAGSTDTQYF. DNA of the CDR3: TGTGCCAGCCAAAATAGCGGACTAGCGGGGAGCACAGATACGCAGTATTTT. Using reference TRBV28 and TRBJ2-3 for the parts outside the CDR3, the full variable domain is DVKVTQSSRYLVKRTGEKVFLECVQDMDHENMFWYRQDPGLGLRLIYFSYDVKMKEKGDIPEGYSVSREKKERFSLILESASTNQTSMYLCASQNSGLAGSTDTQYFGPGTRLTVL.

The V gene is TRBV12-3 or TRBV12-4, the J gene TRBJ1-4; TRBD1 aligns across 7 bases. V shed 4 bases, J shed 6 bases, and the junction held 2 bases outside the gene matches. The CDR3 length is 13 residues. The CDR3 coding sequence is TGTGCCAGCAGTTCACAGGGGTATGAAAAACTGTTTTTT. As protein: CASSSQGYEKLFF.

The V and J genes are TRBV7-9 and TRBJ1-2; unclear D gene. Per the germline V gene, CDR1 is SEHNR and CDR2 is FQNEAQ (reference sequence). This CDR3 has 13 amino acids. V lost 4 bases and J 4 bases, leaving 10 bases between the germline ends. DNA of the CDR3: TGTGCCAGCAGCTCAGGTGCTGCCTATGGCTACACCTTC. Amino acid sequence: CASSSGAAYGYTF.